This TCR beta chain appears in the sequencing data of a study of T cell responses to AZD1222 COVID-19 vaccine. Generated by immunoSEQ multiplex PCR, the TCRdb table keeps only in-frame clones and is missing some. There are about 83,000 clones in the sample; 80% to 95% occur only once, and under 5% lies in the top ten. The CDR3 length is 14 residues. Germline CDR1 MDHEN, CDR2 SYDVKM. Trimming took off 10 bases at V and 0 bases at J, with 10 bases between the two ends. The study's findings and limits: Just five to seven people given AZD1222 tested seropositive at baseline. Donors were mostly white British, more females; clonal diversity possibly underestimated. An increase in Spike-specific TCR breadth and depth was observed after two AZD1222 doses. The study found vaccine-associated CD4 TCRs spanning spike, dominant at 160-218 and 743-854.

To note about this clone: What it binds is unknown.

The rearrangement links TRBV28 to TRBJ2-6, with no clear D. Sample: peripheral blood, taken on day 0 of MenACWY control vaccination. The sequence was obtained from an adult in good health. This CDR3 reads CATGVRSGANVLTF. In nucleotides, the CDR3 is TGTGCCACCGGCGTCCGCTCTGGGGCCAACGTCCTGACTTTC.